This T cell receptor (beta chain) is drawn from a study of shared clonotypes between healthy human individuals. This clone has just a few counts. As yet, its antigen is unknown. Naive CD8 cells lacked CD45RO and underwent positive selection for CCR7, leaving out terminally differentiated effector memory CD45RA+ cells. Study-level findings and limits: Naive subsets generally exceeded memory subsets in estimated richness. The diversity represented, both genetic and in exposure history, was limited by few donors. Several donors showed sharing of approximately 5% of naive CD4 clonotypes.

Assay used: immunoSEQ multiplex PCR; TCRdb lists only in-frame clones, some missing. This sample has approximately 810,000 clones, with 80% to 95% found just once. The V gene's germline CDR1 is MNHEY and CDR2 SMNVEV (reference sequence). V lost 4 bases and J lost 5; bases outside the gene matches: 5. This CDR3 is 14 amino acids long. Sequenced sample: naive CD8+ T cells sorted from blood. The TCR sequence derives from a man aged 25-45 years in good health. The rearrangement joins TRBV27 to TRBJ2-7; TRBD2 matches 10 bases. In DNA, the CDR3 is TGTGCCAGCAGTTCCCTAGCGGGAGCGGACGAGCAGTACTTC. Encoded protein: CASSSLAGADEQYF.